These 13 T cell receptor beta chains share one sample of origin, sequenced in a study of shared clonotypes between healthy human individuals. The protocol was immunoSEQ multiplex PCR, while the TCRdb copy is restricted to in-frame clones and leaves out a portion. The sample holds roughly 2,300,000 clones, roughly 90% seen once. Sequences were obtained from naive CD4+ T cells from PBMCs. Documented subset: CD45RA+ positively selected. The receptors here all came from a man aged 18 to 30 in good health. Some clones in this sample may be carry-over from other donors' samples.

The chain uses TRBV7-6 and TRBJ2-1; 14 bases map to TRBD2. CDR3 length: 19 residues. The V segment lost 4 bases and the J segment 0 bases; nucleotides outside the gene matches: 8. Germline lookup yields CDR1 SGHVS and CDR2 FNYEAQ. This CDR3 reads CASSSPTSGRASSYNEQFF. The DNA for the CDR3 is TGTGCCAGCAGCTCCCCGACTAGCGGGAGGGCCAGCTCCTACAATGAGCAGTTCTTC.

The chain combines TRBV28 with TRBJ1-5; a possible D gene is TRBD1 (5 bases). The CDR3 extends over 18 amino acids. V lost 7 bases and J 4 bases, leaving 26 bases between the germline ends. CDR1 is MDHEN and CDR2 is SYDVKM in the germline V gene. The CDR3 coding sequence is TGTGCCAGCAAGAGGGGACTAGGCCTCGGGGGTGGAAATCAGCCCCAGCATTTT. Encoded protein: CASKRGLGLGGGNQPQHF.

The chain uses TRBV5-1 and TRBJ2-5; D tentatively reads TRBD1 or TRBD2 (5 bases each). CDR3 size: 15 residues. Germline CDR1 reads SGHRS; CDR2 reads YFSETQ. Trimming took off 0 bases at V and 7 bases at J, with 16 bases between the two ends. This CDR3 reads CASSLGVGDVATQYF. The CDR3 nucleotides are TGCGCCAGCAGCTTGGGAGTGGGGGATGTGGCGACCCAGTACTTC.

The chain joins TRBV6-6 to TRBJ2-5; D uncertain. CDR3 length: 15 amino acids. CDR1 and CDR2 (germline): MNHNY, SVGAGI (reference sequence). The V and J ends lost 6 bases and 1 base respectively, with 15 bases between them. CDR3 sequence (DNA): TGTGCCAGCAGCTCGCTCGAGGTTTTCCAAGAGACCCAGTACTTC. Residues: CASSSLEVFQETQYF.

On this clone itself: The same CDR3 also results from other DNA sequences found in this sample. The chain combines TRBV5-4 with TRBJ2-2; D may be TRBD1 (6 bases). Trimming took off 7 bases at V and 5 bases at J, with 9 bases between the two ends. The CDR3 covers 12 residues. CDR1 is SGHNT and CDR2 is YYREEE in the germline V gene (reference sequence). CDR3 nucleotides: TGTGCCAGCTCCAGGGGTACCGGGGAGCTGTTTTTT. Protein product: CASSRGTGELFF.

This rearrangement joins TRBV18 to TRBJ2-2, with TRBD2 identical over 7 bases. This CDR3 comprises 16 residues. From germline, CDR1 is KGHSH and CDR2 LQKENI. V lost 4 bases, J lost 7 bases, and 12 bases stayed unmatched. The CDR3 DNA follows: TGTGCCAGCTCACGGGGCTTGCGGGAGAGCGACGGGGAGCTGTTTTTT. Its protein product is CASSRGLRESDGELFF.

The chain is built from TRBV7-9 and TRBJ2-7; 7 nucleotides agree with TRBD2. The CDR3 contains 14 residues. Germline V gives CDR1 SEHNR, CDR2 FQNEAQ (reference sequence). V lost 5 bases to trimming and J lost 6 bases; unmatched junction nucleotides: 10. CDR3 in DNA: TGTGCCAGCAGCCGAAGGGACGGCGGGGGCGAGCAGTACTTC. Protein sequence: CASSRRDGGGEQYF.

V gene TRBV5-1 combines with J gene TRBJ2-1; tentatively, D is TRBD2 (6 bases). Deletions cut 4 bases from V and 0 bases from J, with 17 bases between. Germline-derived CDR1 and CDR2 are SGHRS and YFSETQ. The CDR3 spans 17 residues. CDR3: CASSRDFGFGSYNEQFF. CDR3 sequence (DNA): TGCGCCAGCAGCAGGGACTTCGGCTTTGGCTCCTACAATGAGCAGTTCTTC.

The chain carries TRBV7-2 and TRBJ1-2, with TRBD1 matching over 8 bases. The J segment lost 7 bases and the V segment lost 0 bases, leaving 13 bases of the junction unmatched. The germline V gene encodes CDR1 SGHTA and CDR2 FQGNSA. The CDR3 consists of 17 residues. DNA for the CDR3: TGTGCCAGCAGCTTAGCTAGTCGGGCAGGGGGCGCGTCTGGCTACACCTTC. It yields the protein CASSLASRAGGASGYTF.

V usage is TRBV7-8 and J usage is TRBJ2-7, with D maybe TRBD1 (5 bases). Germline V gene lookup returns CDR1 SGHVS and CDR2 FQNEAQ. Trimming removed 7 bases from V and 0 bases from J, with 22 bases in between. The length of the CDR3 is 17 residues. DNA for the CDR3: TGTGCCAGCACCTCGATGGGGCTTCCAGGATACTCCTACGAGCAGTACTTC. It yields the protein CASTSMGLPGYSYEQYF.

This rearrangement joins TRBV5-4 to TRBJ2-1, with 7 nucleotides matching TRBD2. The CDR3 is 14 residues long. After removal of 0 bases from V and 5 bases from J, the junction contained 2 bases not matched to a gene. Germline CDR1 and CDR2: SGHNT and YYREEE (reference sequence). CDR3 amino acids: CASSLVLADNEQFF. Written as DNA, the CDR3 is TGTGCCAGCAGCTTGGTTCTAGCGGACAATGAGCAGTTCTTC.

The CDR3 region is CASSAQRGARYGYTF. In nucleotides, the CDR3 is TGTGCCAGCAGTGCTCAAAGAGGGGCGCGGTATGGCTACACCTTC. The rearrangement uses TRBV6-1 and TRBJ1-2, with D tentatively TRBD1 (5 bases). CDR3 length: 15 amino acids. The germline V gene encodes CDR1 MNHNS and CDR2 SASEGT. Trimming left V 4 bases short and J 5 bases short, with 17 bases between.

V gene TRBV29-1 combines with J gene TRBJ2-1; 7 bases are a match to TRBD2. Germline V gene data show CDR1 as SQVTM and CDR2 as ANQGSEA. Trimming removed 3 bases from V and 4 bases from J; junction bases left unmatched: 6. This CDR3 is built from 14 residues. The chain's CDR3 is CSVDASGIYNEQFF. The CDR3 DNA is TGCAGCGTTGATGCTAGCGGAATTTACAATGAGCAGTTCTTC.